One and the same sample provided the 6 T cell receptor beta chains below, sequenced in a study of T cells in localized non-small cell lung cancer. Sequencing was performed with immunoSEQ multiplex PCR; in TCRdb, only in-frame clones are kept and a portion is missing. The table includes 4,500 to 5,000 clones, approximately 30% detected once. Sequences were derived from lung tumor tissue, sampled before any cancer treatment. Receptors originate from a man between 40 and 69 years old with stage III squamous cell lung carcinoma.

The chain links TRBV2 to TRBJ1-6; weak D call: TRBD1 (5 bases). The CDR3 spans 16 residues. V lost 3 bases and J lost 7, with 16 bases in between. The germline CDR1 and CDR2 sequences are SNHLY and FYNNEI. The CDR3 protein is CASSEGEIPRNSPLHF. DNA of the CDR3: TGTGCCAGCAGTGAGGGGGAGATCCCTAGGAATTCACCCCTCCACTTT.

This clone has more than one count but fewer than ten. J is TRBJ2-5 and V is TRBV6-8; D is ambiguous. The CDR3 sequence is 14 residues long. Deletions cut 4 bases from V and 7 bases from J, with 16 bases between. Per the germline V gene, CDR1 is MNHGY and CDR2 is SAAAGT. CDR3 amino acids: CASSSAVAKGTQYF. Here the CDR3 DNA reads TGTGCCAGCAGTTCCGCAGTTGCAAAAGGGACCCAGTACTTC.

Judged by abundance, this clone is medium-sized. In DNA form, the CDR3 reads TGTGCCAGCAGTGATGGACAGGGGAGCTATGGCTACACCTTC. This encodes CASSDGQGSYGYTF. The chain recombines TRBV9 with TRBJ1-2; 9 positions match TRBD1. V lost 5 bases, J lost 4 bases, and 6 bases stayed unmatched. Germline V gene sequence: CDR1 SGDLS, CDR2 YYNGEE. This CDR3 is 14 amino acids long.

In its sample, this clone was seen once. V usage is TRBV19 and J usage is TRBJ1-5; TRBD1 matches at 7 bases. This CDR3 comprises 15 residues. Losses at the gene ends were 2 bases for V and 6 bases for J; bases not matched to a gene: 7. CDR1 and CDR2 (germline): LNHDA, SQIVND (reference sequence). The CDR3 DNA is TGTGCCAGTAGTATAAAGGCAGGGGGAGGTCAGCCCCAGCATTTT. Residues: CASSIKAGGGQPQHF. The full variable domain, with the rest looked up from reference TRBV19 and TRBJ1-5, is DGGITQSPKYLFRKEGQNVTLSCEQNLNHDAMYWYRQDPGQGLRLIYYSQIVNDFQKGDIAEGYSVSREKKESFPLTVTSAQKNPTAFYLCASSIKAGGGQPQHFGDGTRLSIL.

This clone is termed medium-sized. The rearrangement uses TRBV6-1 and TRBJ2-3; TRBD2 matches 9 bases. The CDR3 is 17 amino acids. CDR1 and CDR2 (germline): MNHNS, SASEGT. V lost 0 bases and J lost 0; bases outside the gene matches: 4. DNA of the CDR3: TGTGCCAGCAGTGAAGCTCTAGCGGGGCGTAGCACAGATACGCAGTATTTT. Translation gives CASSEALAGRSTDTQYF.

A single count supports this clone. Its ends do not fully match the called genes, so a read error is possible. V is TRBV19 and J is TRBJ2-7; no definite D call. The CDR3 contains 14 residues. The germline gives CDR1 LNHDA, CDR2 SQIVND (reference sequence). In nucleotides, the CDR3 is TGTGCCAGTAGTACCCACCGCGGATCCTACGAGCAATACTTC. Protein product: CASSTHRGSYEQYF.